This TCR beta chain was profiled in a study of CD8+CD57+ T cells in acquired aplastic anemia. On the study more broadly: On average, sorted CD4+ and CD8+ cells gave roughly 3 ug of DNA. Average CD4+ read depth in healthy donors was about 9.8 million reads.

The V and J ends lost 4 bases and 4 bases respectively, with 16 bases between them. CDR1 and CDR2 from the germline V gene are MGHRA and YSYEKL. The CDR3 is made up of 15 amino acids. Study-level findings and limits: Controls and patients did not differ significantly in CD8+ Simpson's diversity. Patients and controls were found to share around 30 CD8+ CDR3 sequences.

Genomic DNA served as template for TCR beta VDJ and CDR3 profiling. TCRdb recomputed calls from the reads with MiXCR, one row per CDR3 protein. There are some 410,000 distinct CDR3 sequences in the sample; about two thirds occur only once, and 3.5% to 4.5% lies in the top ten. This clonotype showed up just a few times. What it recognizes is unknown. The origin of this receptor is a human donor in good health, serving as a control. Specimen: sorted CD4+, CD8+, or CD8+CD57+ T cells (not recorded which) from PBMCs. The V call is TRBV4-1, the J call TRBJ1-1; D is unresolved. CDR3 sequence reads: CASSPTSDGGTEAFF. CDR3 DNA: TGCGCCAGCAGCCCTACATCGGATGGAGGCACTGAAGCTTTCTTT.